The 22 T cell receptor beta chains reported below all come from one sample, sequenced in a study of cytomegalovirus exposure and HLA in healthy donors. TCRdb's table, derived via immunoSEQ multiplex PCR, lists solely in-frame clones and lacks some. The data show roughly 65,000 clones, 90% to 95% seen once. Sequencing used PBMCs. The source of these receptors is a man aged 18 to 29 in good health and CMV-seropositive.

The chain employs TRBV6-5 and TRBJ2-2, with D perhaps TRBD1 (6 bases). With 5 bases removed from V and 1 base from J, the gap between germline ends came to 8 bases. Germline loops: CDR1 MNHEY, CDR2 SVGAGI. The length of the CDR3 is 14 residues. CDR3 amino acids: CASSETGNTGELFF. The CDR3 DNA reads TGTGCCAGCAGTGAGACAGGGAACACCGGGGAGCTGTTTTTT.

The chain combines TRBV10-3 with TRBJ2-5, with TRBD1 matching 7 bases. The CDR3 has 16 residues. In germline, CDR1 is ENHRY, CDR2 SYGVKD. Trimming at V came to 4 bases and at J to 3 bases, leaving 11 bases not matched to a gene. This CDR3 is CAISGSMTGMKETQYF. The CDR3 region has the DNA TGTGCCATCAGTGGTTCCATGACAGGGATGAAAGAGACCCAGTACTTC.

This clone was recorded once. The chain is built from TRBV28 and TRBJ1-5; TRBD1 aligns across 7 bases. There are 15 residues in the CDR3. Germline-derived CDR1 and CDR2 are MDHEN and SYDVKM. J lost 5 bases, V lost 9 bases, and 13 bases had no gene match. The CDR3: CARYYRGSPDQPQHF. Here the CDR3 DNA reads TGTGCCAGGTACTACAGGGGATCTCCGGATCAGCCCCAGCATTTT.

This clone was seen a single time. The chain employs TRBV5-8 and TRBJ2-7; 11 bases match TRBD1. Trimming cost V 4 bases and J 7 bases; bases outside gene matches: 7. Germline CDR1 SGHTS, CDR2 YDEGEE. This CDR3 region has 14 residues. In DNA, the CDR3 is TGTGCCAGCAGCAGGGACAGGGGGGGAAGGGAGCAGTACTTC. It encodes CASSRDRGGREQYF. Full variable domain (remainder filled in from reference TRBV5-8 and TRBJ2-7): EAGVTQSPTHLIKTRGQQATLRCSPISGHTSVYWYQQALGLGLQFLLWYDEGEERNRGNFPPRFSGRQFPNYSSELNVNALELEDSALYLCASSRDRGGREQYFGPGTRLTVT.

The chain has TRBV5-4 and TRBJ2-6; TRBD1 might be the D (6 bases). This CDR3 has 18 amino acids. V lost 5 bases and J lost 0, with 18 bases in between. CDR1 SGHNT and CDR2 YYREEE come from the germline V gene (reference sequence). CDR3 bases: TGTGCCAGCAGTTGGAAGGCAGGGGACCTCTCTGGGGCCAACGTCCTGACTTTC. Encoded protein: CASSWKAGDLSGANVLTF. The whole variable domain, filled in from reference TRBV5-4 and TRBJ2-6, reads ETGVTQSPTHLIKTRGQQVTLRCSSQSGHNTVSWYQQALGQGPQFIFQYYREEENGRGNFPPRFSGLQFPNYSSELNVNALELDDSALYLCASSWKAGDLSGANVLTFGAGSRLTVL.

This clone was detected only once. The CDR3 reads CASSPLSVNTGELFF. DNA of the CDR3: TGTGCCAGCAGCCCCCTCTCGGTGAACACCGGGGAGCTGTTTTTT. The chain combines TRBV7-3 with TRBJ2-2; D is undetermined. Germline values: CDR1 SGHTA, CDR2 FQGTGA. This CDR3 is built from 15 residues. With 5 bases removed from V and 1 base from J, the gap between germline ends came to 11 bases.

Concerning this clone: Sequence at one end of the junction differs from germline and may be a read error. The chain recombines TRBV7-7 with TRBJ2-7; 7 positions match TRBD1. The CDR3 covers 14 residues. Germline V gives CDR1 SSHAT, CDR2 FNYEAQ (reference sequence). CDR3 region: CASSSGTASYEQYF. The CDR3 bases are TGTGCTAGCAGCTCCGGGACAGCTTCCTACGAGCAGTACTTC.

The V call is TRBV4-1, the J call TRBJ2-7; TRBD1 aligns across 8 bases. The CDR3 extends over 14 amino acids. J was trimmed by 2 bases and V by 6 bases; bases with no gene match: 6. Germline CDR1 and CDR2: MGHRA and YSYEKL. The CDR3 nucleotides are TGCGCCAGCAGTCCAGACAGGGGAACCTACGAGCAGTACTTC. Protein product: CASSPDRGTYEQYF.

The rearrangement joins TRBV28 to TRBJ1-5, with D uncertain. Trimming stripped 7 bases from V and 7 bases from J, with 11 bases between. From germline, CDR1 is MDHEN and CDR2 SYDVKM. The CDR3 extends over 12 amino acids. The CDR3 is CASTPEGQPQHF. The CDR3 bases are TGTGCCAGCACCCCGGAGGGCCAGCCCCAGCATTTT.

This clone was seen more than once but under ten times. This chain connects TRBV6-1 to TRBJ2-5; 15 bases are shared with TRBD2. After removal of 8 bases from V and 4 bases from J, the junction contained 5 bases not matched to a gene. This CDR3 has 15 residues. The germline V gene encodes CDR1 MNHNS and CDR2 SASEGT. CDR3 protein: CASAGLAGGGETQYF. CDR3 DNA: TGTGCCAGCGCGGGACTAGCGGGAGGAGGAGAGACCCAGTACTTC.

The J gene is TRBJ1-5, the V gene TRBV23-1; maybe TRBD1 (5 bases). TRBV23-1 is placed among ORFs of uncertain function. The CDR3 loop spans 16 amino acids. Between the trimmed V and J ends, which lost 3 bases and 6 bases, there was a span of 18 bases. CDR3 bases: TGCGCCAGCAGTCAGGGGCCTCGGCGGCGGTCTCAGCCCCAGCATTTT. Amino acids: CASSQGPRRRSQPQHF.

V gene TRBV28 combines with J gene TRBJ2-1; TRBD2 is a possible D gene (5 bases). The germline V and J ends were trimmed by 6 bases and 7 bases, with 22 bases remaining between them. This CDR3 is built from 16 residues. Germline CDR1 MDHEN, CDR2 SYDVKM. The CDR3 sequence is CASRRFGVRGRNEQFF. CDR3 coding DNA: TGTGCCAGCAGACGATTCGGGGTAAGAGGGCGGAATGAGCAGTTCTTC.

The chain has TRBV7-9 and TRBJ1-3; D gene ambiguous. CDR1 and CDR2 from the germline V gene are SEHNR and FQNEAQ (reference sequence). This CDR3 contains 13 residues. Trimming shortened V by 7 bases and J by 0 bases, and 7 bases separated the two germline ends. This CDR3 reads CASIGSSGNTIYF. The CDR3, as DNA: TGTGCCAGCATTGGGAGCTCTGGAAACACCATATATTTT.

The chain links TRBV28 to TRBJ1-2; D is unclear. Germline loops: CDR1 MDHEN, CDR2 SYDVKM. The CDR3 runs 13 residues. V was trimmed by 3 bases and J by 2 bases, leaving 7 bases between them. The CDR3 DNA reads TGTGCCAGCAGTTTTGCAGTAAACTATGGCTACACCTTC. Protein product: CASSFAVNYGYTF.

This clone was seen a handful of times. CDR3 sequence (DNA): TGCGCCAGCAGTCAATACAGGGCAGATACGCAGTATTTT. It yields the protein CASSQYRADTQYF. V and J are TRBV23-1 and TRBJ2-3; tentatively, D is TRBD1 (6 bases). TRBV23-1 belongs to the ORF category, with a function that is uncertain. Trimming cost V 1 base and J 4 bases, with 6 bases left between them. The CDR3 totals 13 residues.

The rearrangement links TRBV10-3 to TRBJ2-7, with TRBD2 as a possible D gene (6 bases). Germline loops: CDR1 ENHRY, CDR2 SYGVKD. CDR3 size: 14 residues. V was pared by 6 bases and J by 2 bases, with 14 bases between. The CDR3, as DNA: TGTGCCATCAGCGCGCGGGACCGACCCTACGAGCAGTACTTC. This gives the protein CAISARDRPYEQYF.

This sequence joins TRBV6-5 and TRBJ1-3, with D possibly being TRBD1 (5 bases). V gave up 6 bases and J gave up 15 bases, with 24 bases separating them. The CDR3 contains 14 residues. Looked up from germline, CDR1 is MNHEY and CDR2 is SVGAGI. CDR3 sequence: CASSSTGTLETPYF. The CDR3 DNA is TGTGCCAGCAGCTCCACGGGGACTCTGGAAACACCATATTTT.

The gene calls are TRBV15 and TRBJ1-2; 9 positions match TRBD1. After removal of 5 bases from V and 6 bases from J, the junction contained 7 bases not matched to a gene. The CDR3 contains 14 residues. Germline V gene lookup returns CDR1 LNHNV and CDR2 YYDKDF (reference sequence). CDR3 sequence: CATSSYTGGDGYTF. The CDR3 region has the DNA TGTGCCACCAGCTCATACACAGGGGGCGATGGCTACACCTTC.

This chain links TRBV27 with TRBJ2-1, with 8 bases that match TRBD2. CDR1 and CDR2 (germline): MNHEY, SMNVEV (reference sequence). The CDR3 runs to 15 residues. V trimming: 6 bases; J trimming: 6 bases; junction bases outside the gene matches: 10. Here the CDR3 DNA reads TGTGCCAGCAGGCACGGGGCTAGCGGGTCCAATGAGCAGTTCTTC. It encodes CASRHGASGSNEQFF.

The V gene is TRBV27, the J gene TRBJ2-1; unclear D gene. Germline lookup yields CDR1 MNHEY and CDR2 SMNVEV (reference sequence). Trimming shortened V by 5 bases and J by 0 bases, and 14 bases separated the two germline ends. This CDR3 is built from 16 residues. CDR3 amino acids: CASSPPSSYSYNEQFF. CDR3 nucleotide sequence: TGTGCCAGCAGTCCCCCTTCCTCGTACTCCTACAATGAGCAGTTCTTC.

This chain uses TRBV5-8 with TRBJ2-5; 10 bases are a match to TRBD2. Trimming cost V 5 bases and J 4 bases; bases outside gene matches: 5. The CDR3 runs to 14 residues. Germline CDR1 SGHTS, CDR2 YDEGEE. This CDR3 is CASRGASGRETQYF. DNA for the CDR3: TGTGCCAGCAGGGGGGCTAGCGGGAGAGAGACCCAGTACTTC.

The CDR3 DNA is TGTGCCAGCAGTTCGACAGGGCGGAAAAACATTCAGTACTTC. It codes for CASSSTGRKNIQYF. V usage is TRBV28 and J usage is TRBJ2-4; 7 positions agree with TRBD1. CDR1 MDHEN and CDR2 SYDVKM come from the germline V gene. V shed 4 bases and J 4 bases; nucleotides not matched to a gene: 4. The CDR3 covers 14 residues.